A selection of T cell receptor beta chains follows, all from one sample in a study of blood T cell repertoires in COVID-19. The method was immunoSEQ multiplex PCR; TCRdb's version includes in-frame clones alone and lacks a portion of them. In the table there are approximately 210,000 clones, about 88% of which are singletons. Material for sequencing was peripheral blood. The receptors were sampled from a woman aged 40-49 years who had recovered from COVID-19. Both conserved end residues are part of each CDR3. D genes are given only for firm matches.

j_call d_call v_call cdr3_aa cdr3_nt
TRBJ2-1 TRBD2 TRBV7-2 CASSGLGKVEQFF TGTGCCAGCTCGGGACTAGGTAAGGTTGAGCAGTTCTTC
TRBJ1-4 TRBD1 TRBV10-3 CAISASGGLATNEKLFF TGTGCCATCAGTGCCTCAGGGGGCCTCGCAACTAATGAAAAACTGTTTTTT
TRBJ2-5 TRBD2 TRBV6-1 CASSDAVAGNQETQYF TGTGCCAGCAGTGATGCGGTAGCGGGGAACCAAGAGACCCAGTACTTC
TRBJ2-2 TRBD2 TRBV7-2 CASSPGLAATGELFF TGTGCCAGCAGCCCCGGACTAGCGGCTACCGGGGAGCTGTTTTTT
TRBJ1-4 TRBD1 TRBV18 CASSPLISDRGNEKLFF TGTGCCAGCTCACCGCTTATATCGGACAGGGGTAATGAAAAACTGTTTTTT
TRBJ2-7 TRBD1 TRBV5-6 CASSTRTGGYEQYF TGTGCCAGCAGCACCCGGACAGGGGGATACGAGCAGTACTTC
TRBJ1-6 TRBD1 TRBV30 CAWDSDREFYNSPLHF TGTGCCTGGGATTCAGACAGGGAATTCTATAATTCACCCCTCCACTTT
TRBJ1-2 TRBD1 TRBV28 CASRPQQGGPFYGYTF TGTGCCAGCAGGCCCCAACAGGGGGGCCCCTTCTATGGCTACACCTTC
TRBJ2-6 - TRBV5-7 CASSLQASAYSGANVLTF TGTGCCAGCAGCTTGCAAGCGTCGGCTTACTCTGGGGCCAACGTCCTGACTTTC
TRBJ2-5 TRBD2 TRBV6-1 CASSDPPGGETQYF TGTGCCAGCAGTGACCCCCCGGGGGGGGAGACCCAGTACTTC
TRBJ1-3 - TRBV29-1 CSVEDFPGSEISGNTIYF TGCAGCGTTGAAGATTTTCCAGGGTCTGAAATCTCTGGAAACACCATATATTTT
TRBJ2-1 TRBD2 TRBV6-1 CASSEATSGSNEQFF TGTGCCAGCAGTGAAGCGACTAGCGGGAGCAATGAGCAGTTCTTC
TRBJ2-1 - TRBV6-5 CASSYTGSDNYNEQFF TGTGCCAGCAGTTACACCGGATCGGACAACTACAATGAGCAGTTCTTC
TRBJ2-2 - TRBV30 CAWRGRRKDTGELFF TGTGCCTGGAGGGGGCGCAGAAAGGATACCGGGGAGCTGTTTTTT
TRBJ2-3 TRBD2 TRBV30 CAWSVNPNQMASGNTDTQYF TGTGCCTGGAGTGTAAACCCAAATCAGATGGCTAGCGGGAACACAGATACGCAGTATTTT
TRBJ2-7 TRBD1 TRBV28 CASSRDRVFPYEQYF TGTGCCAGCAGTCGGGACAGGGTTTTTCCCTACGAGCAGTACTTC
TRBJ2-6 - TRBV27 CASSLTPTGANVLTF TGTGCCAGCAGTTTGACTCCCACTGGGGCCAACGTCCTGACTTTC
TRBJ2-5 - TRBV10-3 CAISESGIGETQYF TGTGCCATCAGTGAGTCGGGCATAGGCGAGACCCAGTACTTC
TRBJ1-5 - TRBV7-3 CASSPGINQPQHF TGTGCCAGCAGCCCAGGAATCAATCAGCCCCAGCATTTT
TRBJ1-1 - TRBV30 CAWSVSRGVAEAFF TGTGCCTGGAGTGTATCTAGGGGCGTCGCTGAAGCTTTCTTT
TRBJ1-2 - TRBV6-5 CASSYSPPGSSYGYTF TGTGCCAGCAGTTACTCGCCCCCCGGGTCCAGCTATGGCTACACCTTC
TRBJ1-6 - TRBV15 CATSRRGGNSPLHF TGTGCCACCAGCCGAAGAGGTGGAAATTCACCCCTCCACTTT